The 6 T cell receptor beta chains given below trace back to one sample, sequenced in a study of OX40 agonist ivuxolimab in advanced cancers. The assay was immunoSEQ multiplex PCR, and TCRdb's table has in-frame clones only and misses some. The sample includes roughly 92,000 clones, 87% of them seen just once. The sample consisted of CD4+ or CD8+ T cells sorted from blood, taken in a trial of the OX40 agonist ivuxolimab. All receptors derive from an adult with an advanced solid tumor such as melanoma, head and neck, liver or kidney cancer.

This sequence joins TRBV30 and TRBJ2-7; 13 nucleotides agree with TRBD2. The CDR3 has 19 amino acids. V lost 0 bases to trimming and J lost 1 base; unmatched junction nucleotides: 12. Per germline, CDR1 GTSNPN and CDR2 SVGIG (reference sequence). Here the CDR3 reads CAWSVYSGGLAGYSYEQYF. In DNA form, the CDR3 reads TGTGCCTGGAGTGTCTACTCAGGGGGACTAGCGGGATATTCCTACGAGCAGTACTTC. Full variable domain (rest looked up from reference TRBV30 and TRBJ2-7): SQTIHQWPATLVQPVGSPLSLECTVEGTSNPNLYWYRQAAGRGLQLLFYSVGIGQISSEVPQNLSASRPQDRQFILSSKKLLLSDSGFYLCAWSVYSGGLAGYSYEQYFGPGTRLTVT.

The V call is TRBV18, the J call TRBJ2-1, with 9 bases fitting TRBD1. Germline values: CDR1 KGHSH, CDR2 LQKENI. After removal of 2 bases from V and 14 bases from J, the junction contained 7 bases not matched to a gene. The CDR3 loop spans 13 amino acids. The CDR3 coding sequence is TGTGCCAGCTCACCAGGAACAGGGGGCTCAAAGTTCTTC. Translated: CASSPGTGGSKFF.

The chain couples TRBV28 to TRBJ1-6; tentatively, D is TRBD1 (5 bases). This CDR3 has 15 amino acids. Trimming removed 4 bases from V and 9 bases from J, with 16 bases in between. The germline CDR1 and CDR2 sequences are MDHEN and SYDVKM. The CDR3 spells CASSSPGRGGSPLHF. CDR3 in DNA: TGTGCCAGCAGTTCCCCGGGCCGCGGGGGTTCACCCCTCCACTTT.

The chain carries TRBV11-3 and TRBJ2-3, with D unresolved. The V gene's germline CDR1 is SGHNT and CDR2 YENEEA. The CDR3 length is 12 residues. V was cut by 1 base and J by 6 bases, with 5 bases left in between. CDR3 coding DNA: TGTGCCAGCAGCTTAGCCAGGGATACGCAGTATTTT. Translating it yields CASSLARDTQYF.

The V and J genes are TRBV7-3 and TRBJ2-3; the match to TRBD2 covers 8 bases. CDR3 length equals 15 residues. The germline V gene encodes CDR1 SGHTA and CDR2 FQGTGA. With V trimmed by 4 bases and J by 0 bases, 3 bases remained unmatched. The CDR3: CASSSLAGSTDTQYF. Here the CDR3 DNA reads TGTGCCAGCAGCTCATTAGCGGGGAGCACAGATACGCAGTATTTT.

Here the CDR3 reads CASRSLGLASSYEQYF. CDR3 sequence (DNA): TGTGCCAGCAGGTCCCTGGGACTAGCGAGCTCCTACGAGCAGTACTTC. The chain is built from TRBV27 and TRBJ2-7, with 10 bases that match TRBD2. The CDR3 has 16 residues. After removal of 6 bases from V and 0 bases from J, the junction contained 8 bases not matched to a gene. The germline CDR1 and CDR2 sequences are MNHEY and SMNVEV (reference sequence).